The TCR beta chain described here comes from a study of PD-1 blockade in classical Hodgkin lymphoma. Deletions cut 3 bases from V and 4 bases from J, with 13 bases between. The germline V gene has CDR1 LNHDA and CDR2 SQIVND (reference sequence). CDR3 length equals 16 residues. The method was immunoSEQ multiplex PCR; TCRdb's version includes in-frame clones alone and lacks a portion of them. Among 50,000 to 75,000 clones listed, around 91% were seen once. Concerning this clone: Its target is unknown.

Study results and caveats: Significant TCR diversity gains by C4D1 occurred in CD4+ but not CD8+ cells. Complete responders had baseline diversity similar to newly diagnosed patients. A reduction in baseline TCR diversity was reportedly seen in newly diagnosed patients relative to healthy donors.

Patients all relapsed after autologous stem cell transplantation, and there was variation in brentuximab vedotin exposure. Classification of best responses gave complete response, partial response or progressive disease. This rearrangement joins TRBV19 to TRBJ1-6, with D unclear. Source: peripheral blood mononuclear cells (PBMCs), taken at baseline. The sequence was collected from a human donor with classical Hodgkin lymphoma. The CDR3 coding sequence is TGTGCCAGTAGTATCAGGACTCGGCTTTATAATTCACCCCTCCACTTT. Translation gives CASSIRTRLYNSPLHF.